This paragraph covers one T cell receptor beta chain sequence. Study processing details: Amplification of reference gene primers was used by the study to estimate nucleated cell counts. Clones were read by immunoSEQ multiplex PCR, and TCRdb kept only the in-frame ones, dropping some. V, J and clone size are those of that table, while D and trimming were read from the DNA. The sample has 160,000 or so clones; about 86% are singletons. This entry belongs to a study of blood T cell repertoires in COVID-19. This CDR3 spans 14 amino acids. Losses at the gene ends were 3 bases for V and 3 bases for J; bases not matched to a gene: 3. Germline loops: CDR1 SGHNT, CDR2 YYREEE (reference sequence).

The chain couples TRBV5-4 to TRBJ2-4; 7 bases match TRBD1. Sequenced: peripheral blood. The source of this sequence is a woman of 80 years or more with acute or convalescent COVID-19. This CDR3 reads CASSYGQDKNIQYF. The CDR3 nucleotides are TGTGCCAGCAGCTACGGACAGGACAAAAACATTCAGTACTTC.